The clone carrying this TCR beta chain showed up many times. The record originates from a study of cytomegalovirus exposure and HLA in healthy donors. PCR primers comprised 60 Vbeta and 13 Jbeta primers. Measured with immunoSEQ multiplex PCR; TCRdb has only the in-frame clones, and not every one. The data contain 130,000 or so clones, 70% to 85% of them singletons. Germline CDR1 reads ENHRY; CDR2 reads SYGVKD. The CDR3 runs 14 residues. Trimming left V 11 bases short and J 0 bases short, with 17 bases between. The chain carries TRBV10-3 and TRBJ2-7, with D possibly matching TRBD1 (7 bases). This receptor was taken from a woman aged 18-35 years in good health and CMV-seropositive. Sequenced sample: PBMCs. CDR3 DNA sequence: TGTGCCGCCAGCTCGGGGGACAGCTCCTACGAGCAGTACTTC. This sequence encodes CAASSGDSSYEQYF.